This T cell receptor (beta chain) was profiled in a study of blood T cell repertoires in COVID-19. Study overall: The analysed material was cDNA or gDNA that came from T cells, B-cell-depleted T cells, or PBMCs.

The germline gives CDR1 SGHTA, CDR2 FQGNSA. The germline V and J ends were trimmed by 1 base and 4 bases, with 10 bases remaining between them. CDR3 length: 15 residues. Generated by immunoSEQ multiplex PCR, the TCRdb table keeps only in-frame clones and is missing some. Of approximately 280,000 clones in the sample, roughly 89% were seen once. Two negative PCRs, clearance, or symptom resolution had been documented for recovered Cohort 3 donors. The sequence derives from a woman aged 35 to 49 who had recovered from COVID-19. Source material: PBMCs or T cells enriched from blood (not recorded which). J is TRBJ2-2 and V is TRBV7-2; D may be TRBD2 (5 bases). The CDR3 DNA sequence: TGTGCCAGCAGCTTAGATCGGACTCGCACCGGGGAGCTGTTTTTT. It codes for CASSLDRTRTGELFF.